Each of the 26 T cell receptor beta chains below was sequenced from the same sample in a study of cytomegalovirus exposure and HLA in healthy donors (TCRdb year 2017). The method behind the library was the immunoSEQ multiplex PCR assay. For the multiplex PCR, a mixture combining 60 forward primers for TCR Vbeta segments and 13 reverse primers for TCR Jbeta segments was used. TCRdb stores this immuneACCESS table with in-frame sequences only. Part of the clones is absent; in the studies checked, under half of the shortfall reflects unresolved V genes, and no reason is known for the rest. The sample yields 250,000 to 350,000 clones; around 86% were counted once. The ten largest clones represent 3.5% to 4% of the sample. The sample taken for sequencing was PBMCs. These receptors all stem from a man in his forties in good health and CMV-seropositive.

This rearrangement joins TRBV7-3 to TRBJ2-3; TRBD1 agrees at 7 bases. The V gene's germline CDR1 is SGHTA and CDR2 FQGTGA. The CDR3 spans 14 residues. V shed 2 bases and J 4 bases; nucleotides not matched to a gene: 3. CDR3 amino acids: CASSLGGQADTQYF. The CDR3 DNA reads as TGTGCCAGCAGCTTAGGAGGACAGGCAGATACGCAGTATTTT.

The chain employs TRBV9 and TRBJ2-3; no definite D call. With 2 bases removed from V and 2 bases from J, the gap between germline ends came to 6 bases. Looked up from germline, CDR1 is SGDLS and CDR2 is YYNGEE. The CDR3 length is 13 residues. The CDR3 here is CASSVHITDTQYF. The CDR3 DNA follows: TGTGCCAGCAGCGTCCACATCACAGATACGCAGTATTTT.

The sample holds a few counts of this clone. The rearrangement joins TRBV27 to TRBJ1-4, with D possibly TRBD1 on 6 matching bases. V lost 4 bases, J lost 8 bases, and 11 bases lay in between. The germline V gene has CDR1 MNHEY and CDR2 SMNVEV (reference sequence). This CDR3 has 13 residues. Written as DNA, the CDR3 is TGTGCCAGCAGTTCACAGGGTTGGGAAAAACTGTTTTTT. It encodes CASSSQGWEKLFF.

This chain connects TRBV6-1 to TRBJ2-7, with 12 nucleotides matching TRBD2. The trim removed 5 bases at V and 5 bases at J, leaving 4 bases unmatched. The germline V gene encodes CDR1 MNHNS and CDR2 SASEGT. The CDR3 is 14 amino acids. For the CDR3, the DNA is TGTGCCAGCAGTAGACTAGCGGGAGTCCACGAGCAGTACTTC. This sequence encodes CASSRLAGVHEQYF.

This clone was seen a single time. The J gene is TRBJ1-2, the V gene TRBV5-8, with 7 bases identical to TRBD1. The CDR3 has 14 residues. Germline CDR1 and CDR2: SGHTS and YDEGEE. V lost 3 bases and J lost 8; bases outside the gene matches: 10. The CDR3 nucleotides read TGTGCCAGCAGCTGGGCAGGGGGTGCATGGGGCTACACCTTC. This gives the protein CASSWAGGAWGYTF.

V gene TRBV4-3 combines with J gene TRBJ2-6, with a weak D call TRBD1 (5 bases). The CDR3 runs to 17 residues. Per germline, CDR1 LGHNA and CDR2 YSLEER. V was cut by 0 bases and J by 1 base, with 10 bases left in between. CDR3 loop: CASSQEGQRSGANVLTF. In DNA form, the CDR3 reads TGCGCCAGCAGCCAAGAGGGGCAACGGTCTGGGGCCAACGTCCTGACTTTC.

The chain is built from TRBV18 and TRBJ1-2; D gene ambiguous. V lost 3 bases and J lost 2, with 13 bases in between. Per germline, CDR1 KGHSH and CDR2 LQKENI. The CDR3 runs to 15 residues. CDR3 region: CASSPDYGINYGYTF. The CDR3 DNA sequence: TGTGCCAGCTCACCGGATTACGGGATCAACTATGGCTACACCTTC.

The chain is built from TRBV27 and TRBJ1-2, with 7 bases that match TRBD1. V shed 8 bases and J 3 bases; nucleotides not matched to a gene: 9. The CDR3 runs to 14 residues. The V gene's germline CDR1 is MNHEY and CDR2 SMNVEV (reference sequence). The CDR3 DNA is TGTGCCAGCGGTAATCTCGGGACAGACTATGGCTACACCTTC. This translates into CASGNLGTDYGYTF.

This clone has a handful of counts. The chain has TRBV10-3 and TRBJ2-7, with 9 bases fitting TRBD1. The CDR3 is made up of 14 amino acids. Germline V gene lookup returns CDR1 ENHRY and CDR2 SYGVKD. V shed 6 bases, J shed 6 bases, and the junction held 9 bases outside the gene matches. The CDR3 loop is CAIRNSGTGLEQYF. CDR3 coding DNA: TGTGCCATCAGAAACTCTGGGACAGGGCTCGAGCAGTACTTC.

J is TRBJ2-1 and V is TRBV5-4; maybe TRBD2 (5 bases). CDR1 SGHNT and CDR2 YYREEE come from the germline V gene (reference sequence). V dropped 5 bases and J dropped 12 bases, with 12 bases sitting between them. CDR3 size: 11 residues. In DNA form, the CDR3 reads TGTGCCAGCAGGGGAGATTACGGGCAGTTCTTC. Its translation: CASRGDYGQFF.

The CDR3, as DNA: TGTGCCAGCTCACCATTGGACAGCCAGAACACCGGGGAGCTGTTTTTT. It encodes CASSPLDSQNTGELFF. The rearrangement uses TRBV18 and TRBJ2-2; possible D gene TRBD1, 6 bases. Germline V lookup: CDR1 KGHSH, CDR2 LQKENI. Trimming shortened V by 2 bases and J by 1 base, and 11 bases separated the two germline ends. The CDR3 runs to 16 residues.

This sequence joins TRBV19 and TRBJ1-2; maybe TRBD1 (5 bases). Trimming took 7 bases from V and 6 from J, leaving 12 bases between them. The CDR3 has 12 amino acids. In germline, CDR1 is LNHDA, CDR2 SQIVND (reference sequence). This CDR3 is CASIMGGDGYTF. CDR3 DNA sequence: TGTGCCAGTATTATGGGAGGGGATGGCTACACCTTC.

This clone was counted between two and nine times. V and J are TRBV10-2 and TRBJ2-7, with D possibly TRBD2 on 5 matching bases. Trimming took off 10 bases at V and 5 bases at J, with 18 bases between the two ends. Per germline, CDR1 WSHSY and CDR2 SAAADI. This CDR3 comprises 13 residues. Here the CDR3 reads CATETDLFDEQYF. The CDR3 nucleotides are TGCGCCACTGAGACGGACTTGTTTGACGAGCAGTACTTC.

This clone showed up just once. V is TRBV15 and J is TRBJ1-4; perhaps TRBD1 as D (5 bases). Trimming removed 1 base from V and 8 bases from J, with 14 bases in between. The germline CDR1 and CDR2 sequences are LNHNV and YYDKDF (reference sequence). This CDR3 is built from 15 residues. This CDR3 reads CATSRGGRIEEKLFF. The CDR3 DNA follows: TGTGCCACCAGCAGAGGGGGCAGGATTGAGGAAAAACTGTTTTTT.

The chain uses TRBV6-1 and TRBJ2-1; a possible D gene is TRBD2 (6 bases). The CDR3 has 13 residues. Per germline, CDR1 MNHNS and CDR2 SASEGT. The germline V and J ends were trimmed by 3 bases and 5 bases, with 8 bases remaining between them. CDR3 sequence (DNA): TGTGCCAGCAGTGACCAGCGGGACAATGAGCAGTTCTTC. The encoded protein is CASSDQRDNEQFF.

The chain carries TRBV7-2 and TRBJ2-1, with TRBD1 identical over 8 bases. Germline CDR1 is SGHTA and CDR2 is FQGNSA. This CDR3 spans 15 amino acids. V lost 4 bases and J lost 11; bases outside the gene matches: 13. This CDR3 reads CASSSNGQGGEQQFF. CDR3 bases: TGTGCCAGCAGCTCAAACGGACAGGGAGGTGAGCAGCAGTTCTTC. Supplemented by reference TRBV7-2 and TRBJ2-1, the full variable domain reads GAGVSQSPSNKVTEKGKDVELRCDPISGHTALYWYRQSLGQGLEFLIYFQGNSAPDKSGLPSDRFSAERTGGSVSTLTIQRTQQEDSAVYLCASSSNGQGGEQQFFGPGTRLTVL.

This chain connects TRBV7-3 to TRBJ2-3; D perhaps matches TRBD2 (7 bases). The V end lost 2 bases, the J end lost 5 bases, and 14 bases lay between the germline ends. This CDR3 is built from 15 residues. The V gene's germline CDR1 is SGHTA and CDR2 FQGTGA. The CDR3 loop is CASSLVGGQVDTQYF. CDR3 DNA sequence: TGTGCCAGCAGCTTAGTGGGGGGGCAGGTAGATACGCAGTATTTT.

The chain joins TRBV6-5 to TRBJ1-2; 8 bases match TRBD1. Germline CDR1 reads MNHEY; CDR2 reads SVGAGI. The CDR3 spans 14 residues. The J segment lost 4 bases and the V segment lost 6 bases, leaving 7 bases of the junction unmatched. The CDR3 sequence is CASSWTGLGYGYTF. CDR3 DNA sequence: TGTGCCAGCAGCTGGACAGGGTTAGGCTATGGCTACACCTTC.

The chain has TRBV11-2 and TRBJ2-7; D perhaps matches TRBD2 (6 bases). Germline V gives CDR1 SGHAT, CDR2 FQNNGV. V was pared by 2 bases and J by 0 bases, with 11 bases between. This CDR3 has 15 amino acids. The CDR3 DNA reads TGTGCCAGCAGCTTATTCTCCGGGAGCTCCTACGAGCAGTACTTC. As protein: CASSLFSGSSYEQYF.

The CDR3 loop reads CASMYQGETQYF. In nucleotides, the CDR3 is TGTGCCAGCATGTACCAAGGGGAAACCCAGTACTTC. V and J are TRBV6-4 and TRBJ2-5, with D possibly TRBD1 on 5 matching bases. V dropped 7 bases and J dropped 8 bases, with 14 bases sitting between them. Germline CDR1 reads MRHNA; CDR2 reads SNTAGT. The CDR3 is 12 residues long.

This chain connects TRBV9 to TRBJ2-2, with D maybe TRBD2 (6 bases). Trimming took off 4 bases at V and 6 bases at J, with 10 bases between the two ends. Germline-derived CDR1 and CDR2 are SGDLS and YYNGEE. The CDR3 spans 13 residues. Here the CDR3 DNA reads TGTGCCAGCAGCATCGGGGGTCCCGGGGAGCTGTTTTTT. Its protein product is CASSIGGPGELFF.

The chain carries TRBV6-1 and TRBJ2-7; 10 bases map to TRBD1. CDR3 length equals 13 residues. The germline V gene encodes CDR1 MNHNS and CDR2 SASEGT. V trimming: 6 bases; J trimming: 3 bases; junction bases outside the gene matches: 2. In nucleotides, the CDR3 is TGTGCCAGCAGGGGGACAGGGGTCTACGAGCAGTACTTC. This codes for CASRGTGVYEQYF.

The V and J genes are TRBV19 and TRBJ1-5, with TRBD1 matching 8 bases. Trimming cost V 2 bases and J 1 base; bases outside gene matches: 4. This CDR3 contains 16 residues. The germline V gene has CDR1 LNHDA and CDR2 SQIVND (reference sequence). DNA of the CDR3: TGTGCCAGTAGTATACCAGGGGGCGGGAGCAATCAGCCCCAGCATTTT. Its translation: CASSIPGGGSNQPQHF.

This rearrangement joins TRBV27 to TRBJ2-7; TRBD1 agrees at 7 bases. From germline, CDR1 is MNHEY and CDR2 SMNVEV (reference sequence). The CDR3 runs to 15 residues. V lost 2 bases and J lost 3; bases outside the gene matches: 7. The CDR3 region has the DNA TGTGCCAGCAGTTTACGAGGGACAGACTACTACGAGCAGTACTTC. Residues: CASSLRGTDYYEQYF.

V gene TRBV7-6 combines with J gene TRBJ1-1, with a possible D match to TRBD1 (6 bases). This CDR3 has 14 residues. CDR1 and CDR2 (germline): SGHVS, FNYEAQ. Trimming cost V 3 bases and J 1 base, with 9 bases left between them. DNA for the CDR3: TGTGCCAGCAGCTTTGGACAGCAGAACACTGAAGCTTTCTTT. Protein: CASSFGQQNTEAFF.

CDR3 in amino acids: CAWSVRVTYEQYF. The CDR3 region has the DNA TGTGCCTGGAGTGTACGCGTCACCTACGAGCAGTACTTC. V and J are TRBV30 and TRBJ2-7; no reliable D call. CDR3 length: 13 amino acids. CDR1 and CDR2 (germline): GTSNPN, SVGIG (reference sequence). V was clipped by 0 bases and J by 2 bases, with 8 bases between them.